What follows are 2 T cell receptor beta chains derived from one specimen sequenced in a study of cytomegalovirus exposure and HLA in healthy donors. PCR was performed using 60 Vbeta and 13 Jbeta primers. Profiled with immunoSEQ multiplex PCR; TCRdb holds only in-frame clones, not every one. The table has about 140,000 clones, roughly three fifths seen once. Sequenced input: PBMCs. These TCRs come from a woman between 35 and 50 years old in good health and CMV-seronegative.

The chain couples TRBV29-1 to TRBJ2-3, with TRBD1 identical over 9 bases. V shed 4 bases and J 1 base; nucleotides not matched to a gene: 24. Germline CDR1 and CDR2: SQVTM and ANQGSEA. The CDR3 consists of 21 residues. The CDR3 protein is CSVVFSRGGTGMYFGTDTQYF. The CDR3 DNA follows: TGCAGCGTTGTATTTTCCAGAGGCGGGACAGGGATGTATTTTGGCACAGATACGCAGTATTTT.

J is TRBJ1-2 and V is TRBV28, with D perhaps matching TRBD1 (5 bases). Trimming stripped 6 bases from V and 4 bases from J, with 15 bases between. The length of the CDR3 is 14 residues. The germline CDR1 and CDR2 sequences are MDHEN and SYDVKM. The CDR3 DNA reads TGTGCCAGCAGCTCCCTAGGGGTCCTCTATGGCTACACCTTC. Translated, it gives CASSSLGVLYGYTF.